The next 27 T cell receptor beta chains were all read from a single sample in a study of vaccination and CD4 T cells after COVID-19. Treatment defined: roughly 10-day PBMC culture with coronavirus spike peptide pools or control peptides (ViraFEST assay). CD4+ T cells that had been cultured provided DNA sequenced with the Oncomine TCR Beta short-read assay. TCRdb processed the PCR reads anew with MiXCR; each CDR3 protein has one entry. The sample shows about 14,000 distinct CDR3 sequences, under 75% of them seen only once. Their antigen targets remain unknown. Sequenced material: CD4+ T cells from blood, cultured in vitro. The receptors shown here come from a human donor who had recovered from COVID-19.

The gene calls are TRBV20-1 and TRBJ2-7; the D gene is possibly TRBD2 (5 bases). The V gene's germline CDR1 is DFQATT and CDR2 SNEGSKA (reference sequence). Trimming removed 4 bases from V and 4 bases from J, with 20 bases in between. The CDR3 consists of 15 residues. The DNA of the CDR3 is TGCAGTGCTATGAGTCTAGGACTTGAGAGGTACGAGCAGTACTTC. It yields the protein CSAMSLGLERYEQYF.

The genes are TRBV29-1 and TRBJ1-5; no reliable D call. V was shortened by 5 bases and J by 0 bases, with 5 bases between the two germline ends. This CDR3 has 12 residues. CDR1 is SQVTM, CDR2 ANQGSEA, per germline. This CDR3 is CSVIDSNQPQHF. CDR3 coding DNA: TGCAGCGTTATAGATAGCAATCAGCCCCAGCATTTT.

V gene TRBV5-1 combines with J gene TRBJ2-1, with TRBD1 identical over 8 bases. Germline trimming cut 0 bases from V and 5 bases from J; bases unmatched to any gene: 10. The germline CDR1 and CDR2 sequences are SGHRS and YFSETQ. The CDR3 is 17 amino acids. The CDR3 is CASSLAGYRGTHNEQFF. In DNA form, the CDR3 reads TGCGCCAGCAGCTTGGCCGGGTACAGGGGGACCCACAATGAGCAGTTCTTC.

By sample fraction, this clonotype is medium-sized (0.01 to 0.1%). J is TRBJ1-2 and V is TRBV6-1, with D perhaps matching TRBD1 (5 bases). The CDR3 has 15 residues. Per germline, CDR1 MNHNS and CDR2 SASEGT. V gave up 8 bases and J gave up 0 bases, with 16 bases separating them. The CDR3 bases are TGTGCCAGCCACCGCCGGGGGTCCCCTAACTATGGCTACACCTTC. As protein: CASHRRGSPNYGYTF.

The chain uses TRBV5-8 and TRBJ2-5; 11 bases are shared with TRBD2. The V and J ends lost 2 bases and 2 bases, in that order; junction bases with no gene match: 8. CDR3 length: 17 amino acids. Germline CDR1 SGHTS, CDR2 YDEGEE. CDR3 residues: CASSFTGTSGSQETQYF. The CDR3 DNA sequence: TGTGCCAGCAGCTTTACAGGGACTAGCGGCTCTCAAGAGACCCAGTACTTC.

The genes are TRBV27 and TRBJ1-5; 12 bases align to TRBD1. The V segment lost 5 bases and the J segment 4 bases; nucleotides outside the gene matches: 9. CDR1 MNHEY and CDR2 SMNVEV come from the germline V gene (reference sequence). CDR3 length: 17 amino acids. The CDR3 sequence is CASSTIRDRGRNQPQHF. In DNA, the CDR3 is TGTGCCAGCAGTACGATCCGGGACAGGGGGCGAAATCAGCCCCAGCATTTT.

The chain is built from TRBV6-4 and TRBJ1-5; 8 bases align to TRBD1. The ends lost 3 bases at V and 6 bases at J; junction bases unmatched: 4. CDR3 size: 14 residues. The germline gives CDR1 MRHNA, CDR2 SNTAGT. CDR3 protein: CASSESGGAQPQHF. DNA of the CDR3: TGTGCCAGCAGTGAGTCAGGGGGCGCTCAGCCCCAGCATTTT.

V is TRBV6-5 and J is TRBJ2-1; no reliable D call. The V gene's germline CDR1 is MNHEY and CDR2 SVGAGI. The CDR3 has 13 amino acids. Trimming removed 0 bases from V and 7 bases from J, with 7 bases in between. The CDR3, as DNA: TGTGCCAGCAGTTACTCGGAGTGGAATGAGCAGTTCTTC. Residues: CASSYSEWNEQFF.

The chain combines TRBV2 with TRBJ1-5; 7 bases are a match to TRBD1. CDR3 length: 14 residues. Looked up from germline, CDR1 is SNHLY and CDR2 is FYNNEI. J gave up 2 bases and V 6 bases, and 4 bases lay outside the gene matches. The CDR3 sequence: CASSDRVGNQPQHF. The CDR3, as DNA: TGTGCCAGCAGCGACAGGGTAGGCAATCAGCCCCAGCATTTT.

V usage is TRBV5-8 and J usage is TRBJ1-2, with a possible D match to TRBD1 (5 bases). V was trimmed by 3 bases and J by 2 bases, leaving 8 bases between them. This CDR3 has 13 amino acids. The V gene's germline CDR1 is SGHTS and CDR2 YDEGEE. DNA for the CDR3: TGTGCCAGCAGCTCCAGGGTAAACTATGGCTACACCTTC. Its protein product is CASSSRVNYGYTF.

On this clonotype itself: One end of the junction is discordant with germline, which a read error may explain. The CDR3 DNA follows: TGTGCCAGCAGTGTACGGGACTCCCTGAACTTC. Translated: CASSVRDSLNF. This chain joins TRBV6-1 and TRBJ2-7, with D possibly matching TRBD2 (6 bases). This CDR3 contains 11 residues. Germline V gene sequence: CDR1 MNHNS, CDR2 SASEGT.

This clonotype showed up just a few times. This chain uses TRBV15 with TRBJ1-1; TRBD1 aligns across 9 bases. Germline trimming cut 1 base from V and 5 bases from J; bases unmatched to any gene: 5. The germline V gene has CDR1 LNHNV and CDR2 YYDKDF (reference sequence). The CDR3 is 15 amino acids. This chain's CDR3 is CATSRGGTGSTEAFF. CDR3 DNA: TGTGCCACCAGCAGAGGCGGGACAGGGTCTACTGAAGCTTTCTTT.

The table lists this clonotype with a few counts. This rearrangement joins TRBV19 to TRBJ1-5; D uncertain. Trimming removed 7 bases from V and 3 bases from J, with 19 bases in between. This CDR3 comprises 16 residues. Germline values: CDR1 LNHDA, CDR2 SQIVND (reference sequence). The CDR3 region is CASTLGRELDNQPQHF. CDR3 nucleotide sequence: TGTGCCAGTACCCTGGGAAGGGAATTGGACAATCAGCCCCAGCATTTT. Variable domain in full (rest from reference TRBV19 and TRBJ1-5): DGGITQSPKYLFRKEGQNVTLSCEQNLNHDAMYWYRQDPGQGLRLIYYSQIVNDFQKGDIAEGYSVSREKKESFPLTVTSAQKNPTAFYLCASTLGRELDNQPQHFGDGTRLSIL.

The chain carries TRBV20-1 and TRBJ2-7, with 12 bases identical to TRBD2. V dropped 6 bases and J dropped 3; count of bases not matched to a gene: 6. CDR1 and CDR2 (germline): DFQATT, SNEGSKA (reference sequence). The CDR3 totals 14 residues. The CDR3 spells CSAGGLAGRYEQYF. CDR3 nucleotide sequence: TGCAGTGCCGGGGGACTAGCGGGCCGCTACGAGCAGTACTTC.

CDR3: CASSLLGDSPLHF. The CDR3 DNA is TGTGCCAGCAGCTTATTGGGGGATTCACCCCTCCACTTT. The chain couples TRBV7-2 to TRBJ1-6, with a possible D match to TRBD1 (5 bases). The CDR3 covers 13 residues. Germline V lookup: CDR1 SGHTA, CDR2 FQGNSA. V was cut by 2 bases and J by 8 bases, with 7 bases left in between.

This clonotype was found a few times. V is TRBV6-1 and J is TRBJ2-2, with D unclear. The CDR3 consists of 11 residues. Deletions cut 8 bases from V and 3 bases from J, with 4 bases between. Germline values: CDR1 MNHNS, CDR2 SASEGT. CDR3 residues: CASRHTGELFF. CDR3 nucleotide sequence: TGTGCCAGCCGACACACCGGGGAGCTGTTTTTT.

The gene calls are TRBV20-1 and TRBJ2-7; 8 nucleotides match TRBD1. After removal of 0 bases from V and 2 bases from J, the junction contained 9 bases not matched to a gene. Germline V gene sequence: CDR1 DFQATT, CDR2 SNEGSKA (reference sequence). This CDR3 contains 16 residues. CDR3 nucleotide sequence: TGCAGTGCTAGAGACCCCCGGACAGGGTTTCCCTACGAGCAGTACTTC. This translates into CSARDPRTGFPYEQYF.

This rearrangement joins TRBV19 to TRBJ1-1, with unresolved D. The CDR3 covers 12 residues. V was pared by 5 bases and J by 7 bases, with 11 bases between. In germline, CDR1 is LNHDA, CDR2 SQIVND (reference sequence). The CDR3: CASSLRSFEAFF. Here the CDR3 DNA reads TGTGCCAGTAGTCTCCGGTCCTTTGAAGCTTTCTTT.

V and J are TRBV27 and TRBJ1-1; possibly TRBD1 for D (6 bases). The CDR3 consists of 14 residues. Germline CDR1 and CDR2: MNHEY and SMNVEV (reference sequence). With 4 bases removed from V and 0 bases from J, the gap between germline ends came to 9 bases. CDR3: CASSSDRLNTEAFF. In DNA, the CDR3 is TGTGCCAGCAGTTCCGACAGGCTGAACACTGAAGCTTTCTTT.

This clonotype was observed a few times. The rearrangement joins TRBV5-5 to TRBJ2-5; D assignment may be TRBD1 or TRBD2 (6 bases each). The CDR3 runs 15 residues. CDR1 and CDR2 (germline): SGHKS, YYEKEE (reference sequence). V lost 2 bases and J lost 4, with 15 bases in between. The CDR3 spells CASSFLPEGGETQYF. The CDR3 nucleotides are TGTGCCAGCAGCTTCCTTCCGGAGGGGGGAGAGACCCAGTACTTC.

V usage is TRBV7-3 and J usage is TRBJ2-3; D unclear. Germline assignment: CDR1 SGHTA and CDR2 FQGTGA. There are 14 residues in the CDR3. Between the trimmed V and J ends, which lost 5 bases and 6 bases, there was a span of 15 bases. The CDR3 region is CASSLMTPQDTQYF. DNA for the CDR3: TGTGCCAGCAGCCTAATGACTCCCCAGGATACGCAGTATTTT.

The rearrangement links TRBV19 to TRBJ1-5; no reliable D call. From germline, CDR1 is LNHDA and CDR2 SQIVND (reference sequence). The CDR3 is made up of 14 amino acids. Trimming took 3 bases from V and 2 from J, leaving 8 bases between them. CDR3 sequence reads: CASSIGRGNQPQHF. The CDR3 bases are TGTGCCAGTAGTATTGGCCGAGGCAATCAGCCCCAGCATTTT. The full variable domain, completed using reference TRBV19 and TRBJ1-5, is DGGITQSPKYLFRKEGQNVTLSCEQNLNHDAMYWYRQDPGQGLRLIYYSQIVNDFQKGDIAEGYSVSREKKESFPLTVTSAQKNPTAFYLCASSIGRGNQPQHFGDGTRLSIL.

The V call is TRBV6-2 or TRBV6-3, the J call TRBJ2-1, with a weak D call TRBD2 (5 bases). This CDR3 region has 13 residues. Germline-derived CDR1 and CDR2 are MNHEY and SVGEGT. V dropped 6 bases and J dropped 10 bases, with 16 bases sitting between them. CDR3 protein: CASRDSALGEQFF. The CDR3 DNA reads TGTGCCAGCAGGGACTCGGCTCTAGGAGAGCAGTTCTTC.

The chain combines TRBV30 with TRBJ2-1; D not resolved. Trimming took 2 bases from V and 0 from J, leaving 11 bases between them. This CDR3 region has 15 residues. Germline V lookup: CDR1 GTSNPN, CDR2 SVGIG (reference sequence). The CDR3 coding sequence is TGTGCCTGGAGTCTTCTATCGAGCTCCTACAATGAGCAGTTCTTC. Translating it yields CAWSLLSSSYNEQFF.

The CDR3 nucleotides read TGTGCCAGCAGGCCCCCGGGGGGTGGTGATGGCTACACCTTC. Amino acids: CASRPPGGGDGYTF. This rearrangement joins TRBV7-9 to TRBJ1-2, with D possibly matching TRBD1 (5 bases). The CDR3 contains 14 residues. V was cut by 6 bases and J by 6 bases, with 17 bases left in between. Germline values: CDR1 SEHNR, CDR2 FQNEAQ (reference sequence).

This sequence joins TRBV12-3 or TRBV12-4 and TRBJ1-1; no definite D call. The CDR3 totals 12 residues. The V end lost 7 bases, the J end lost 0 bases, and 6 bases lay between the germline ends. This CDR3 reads CASNILNTEAFF. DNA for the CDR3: TGTGCCAGCAATATTCTGAACACTGAAGCTTTCTTT.

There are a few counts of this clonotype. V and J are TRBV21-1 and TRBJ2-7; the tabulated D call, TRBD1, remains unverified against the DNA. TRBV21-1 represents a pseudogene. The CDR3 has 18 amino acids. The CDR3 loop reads CASRNDPGPPKRSYEQYF. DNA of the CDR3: TGTGCCAGCAGAAACGACCCGGGACCCCCGAAACGCTCCTACGAGCAGTACTTC.